The rows below give T cell receptor beta chains drawn from one sample of a study of technical replicates of blood from several donors. Repertoires were generated with immunoSEQ multiplex PCR, while TCRdb's copy carries only in-frame clones and drops some. The table includes about 97,000 clones, 95% to 96% detected once. Sequencing was performed on T cells isolated from PBMCs. The receptors stem from a human donor in good health. Both conserved end residues are part of each CDR3. Each record gives: J gene, D gene, V gene, clone size, CDR3 protein, CDR3 DNA. D genes are given only for firm matches. Expanded clones get a size class; other rows say once, few or many, or leave the size out.

>TRBJ1-1|-|TRBV2|once
CANRLDTQNTEAFF
TGTGCCAACAGACTAGACACCCAGAACACTGAAGCTTTCTTT
>TRBJ2-7|-|TRBV9|-
CASSVTLTGEQYF
TGTGCCAGCAGCGTAACCCTGACGGGCGAGCAGTACTTC
>TRBJ1-1|-|TRBV5-5|-
CASSLTVSEAFF
TGTGCCAGCAGCTTGACAGTTTCTGAAGCTTTCTTT
>TRBJ2-2|-|TRBV11-2|-
CASSSQENTGELFF
TGTGCCAGCAGCTCCCAGGAGAACACCGGGGAGCTGTTTTTT
>TRBJ2-7|TRBD1|TRBV5-1|-
CASSFEQGVYEQYF
TGCGCCAGCAGCTTTGAACAGGGGGTCTACGAGCAGTACTTC
>TRBJ1-5|-|TRBV5-4|few
CASSSGGGEGQPQHF
TGTGCCAGCAGCAGCGGGGGGGGTGAAGGACAGCCCCAGCATTTT
>TRBJ2-5|-|TRBV15|-
CATSRDSWSERQETQYF
TGTGCCACCAGCAGAGATAGTTGGTCGGAGAGACAAGAGACCCAGTACTTC
>TRBJ1-4|TRBD1|TRBV18|-
CASSPLQGAATNEKLFF
TGTGCCAGCTCACCTCTTCAGGGGGCGGCAACTAATGAAAAACTGTTTTTT
>TRBJ2-7|-|TRBV5-1|-
CASSSTGGEQYF
TGCGCCAGCAGCTCCACCGGCGGGGAGCAGTACTTC
>TRBJ2-7|-|TRBV6-1|-
CASTNMMGRFYEQYF
TGTGCCAGCACCAACATGATGGGGAGGTTCTACGAGCAGTACTTC
>TRBJ2-7|-|TRBV2|-
CATLVGYEQYF
TGTGCCACCCTAGTTGGGTACGAGCAGTACTTC
>TRBJ2-1|TRBD2|TRBV18|-
CASSPRLAGNEQFF
TGTGCCAGCTCACCGAGGCTAGCGGGTAATGAGCAGTTCTTC
>TRBJ1-2|-|TRBV7-9|-
CASHPVGLQYGYTF
TGTGCCAGCCACCCCGTAGGACTGCAGTATGGCTACACCTTC
>TRBJ1-1|TRBD1|TRBV2|-
CASEQQGLTEAFF
TGTGCCAGCGAGCAACAGGGGTTGACTGAAGCTTTCTTT
>TRBJ1-3|-|TRBV19|-
CASSIVRSSGNTIYF
TGTGCCAGTAGTATCGTGAGGTCTTCTGGAAACACCATATATTTT
>TRBJ2-1|-|TRBV7-2|-
CASSLVLAGWNEQFF
TGTGCCAGCAGCTTAGTTCTGGCGGGATGGAATGAGCAGTTCTTC
>TRBJ2-3|TRBD2|TRBV7-9|-
CASSLFAGGTDTQYF
TGTGCCAGCAGCTTATTTGCGGGGGGGACAGATACGCAGTATTTT
>TRBJ1-1|-|TRBV7-9|-
CASSLRQGGAFF
TGTGCCAGCAGCTTGCGTCAGGGTGGGGCTTTCTTT
>TRBJ2-7|TRBD1|TRBV6-5|-
CASSYVGTGTYEQYF
TGTGCCAGCAGTTACGTGGGGACAGGGACCTACGAGCAGTACTTC
>TRBJ1-2|TRBD1|TRBV6-5|-
CASSYQDRDGYTF
TGTGCCAGCAGTTACCAGGACAGGGATGGCTACACCTTC
>TRBJ2-1|TRBD2|TRBV7-7|-
CASSLLTSGRASSNVHEQFF
TGTGCCAGCAGCTTGCTGACTAGCGGGAGGGCCTCATCCAACGTCCATGAGCAGTTCTTC
>TRBJ2-7|-|TRBV5-1|-
CASSLGGGTYEQYF
TGCGCCAGCAGCTTGGGAGGGGGAACCTACGAGCAGTACTTC
>TRBJ2-7|-|TRBV7-2|-
CASSPSVYEQYF
TGTGCCAGCAGCCCTAGCGTCTACGAGCAGTACTTC
>TRBJ2-1|TRBD2|TRBV5-1|-
CASSSLLAGGQFNEQFF
TGCGCCAGCAGCTCCTTACTAGCGGGAGGCCAATTCAATGAGCAGTTCTTC
>TRBJ2-5|TRBD1|TRBV9|-
CASSPWTGPETQYF
TGTGCCAGCAGCCCTTGGACAGGGCCAGAGACCCAGTACTTC
>TRBJ2-2|TRBD2|TRBV28|once
CASSFYFGGAASGRAGFNTGELFF
TGTGCCAGCAGTTTCTATTTCGGTGGGGCAGCCTCCGGGAGGGCCGGTTTTAACACCGGGGAGCTGTTTTTT
>TRBJ1-2|TRBD1|TRBV14|-
CASLRTRDRGYPRPLNYGYTF
TGTGCCAGCTTAAGGACCCGGGACAGGGGATACCCCCGACCACTTAACTATGGCTACACCTTC
>TRBJ2-7|TRBD2|TRBV4-1|-
CASSQGTTYNYEQYF
TGCGCCAGCAGCCAGGGGACTACCTACAACTACGAGCAGTACTTC
>TRBJ2-5|-|TRBV18|-
CASSPPSRWETQYF
TGTGCCAGCTCACCACCATCGAGGTGGGAGACCCAGTACTTC
>TRBJ2-7|TRBD2|TRBV19|-
CASARGGPTYEQYF
TGTGCCAGTGCCCGGGGGGGGCCCACCTACGAGCAGTACTTC
>TRBJ2-5|-|TRBV4-2|-
CASSQDPREGQETQYF
TGTGCCAGCAGCCAAGATCCCCGCGAGGGCCAAGAGACCCAGTACTTC
>TRBJ1-4|TRBD1|TRBV5-1|-
CASSLEGTGSTNEKLFF
TGCGCCAGCAGCTTGGAGGGGACAGGGAGCACTAATGAAAAACTGTTTTTT
>TRBJ2-7|TRBD1|TRBV6-5|-
CATTPGTEIYEQYF
TGTGCCACCACCCCCGGGACAGAGATCTACGAGCAGTACTTC
>TRBJ2-2|-|TRBV11-2|-
CASSSVPGELFF
TGTGCCAGCAGCTCCGTCCCCGGGGAGCTGTTTTTT
>TRBJ1-2|-|TRBV5-6|-
CASSQGSHYGYTF
TGTGCCAGCAGCCAGGGATCCCATTACGGCTACACCTTC
>TRBJ2-3|TRBD1|TRBV29-1|once
CSVDNWTGGSTDTQYF
TGCAGCGTTGACAACTGGACAGGGGGGAGCACAGATACGCAGTATTTT
>TRBJ1-1|TRBD1|TRBV9|-
CASSLQGDSTEAFF
TGTGCCAGCAGCTTACAGGGGGATAGCACTGAAGCTTTCTTT
>TRBJ2-5|TRBD2|TRBV29-1|-
CSAAPSGSFQETQYF
TGCAGCGCCGCACCTAGCGGAAGCTTTCAAGAGACCCAGTACTTC
>TRBJ2-5|-|TRBV7-8|-
CASSLLGAGYQETQYF
TGTGCCAGCAGCTTACTCGGGGCGGGGTACCAAGAGACCCAGTACTTC
>TRBJ1-5|-|TRBV14|-
CASSQGALPNQPQHF
TGTGCCAGCAGCCAAGGGGCTCTCCCCAATCAGCCCCAGCATTTT
>TRBJ1-6|TRBD1|TRBV30|-
CAWDTGGNSPLHF
TGTGCCTGGGACACAGGGGGCAATTCACCCCTCCACTTT
>TRBJ2-1|-|TRBV5-5|-
CASSFGADNEQFF
TGTGCCAGCAGCTTTGGGGCGGACAATGAGCAGTTCTTC
>TRBJ1-1|-|TRBV5-1|-
CASSLTGMNTEAFF
TGCGCCAGCAGCTTGACAGGGATGAACACTGAAGCTTTCTTT
>TRBJ2-2|-|TRBV7-3|once
CASSPRTIQTGRKSGELFF
TGTGCCAGCAGCCCCAGAACCATACAGACAGGGAGGAAATCCGGGGAGCTGTTTTTT
>TRBJ1-6|-|TRBV13|-
CASSLGPGSNSPLHF
TGTGCCAGCAGCTTAGGGCCAGGATCCAATTCACCCCTCCACTTT
>TRBJ2-3|TRBD1|TRBV11-3|-
CASSSRGTATDTQYF
TGTGCCAGCAGCTCCAGGGGGACAGCCACAGATACGCAGTATTTT
>TRBJ2-5|-|TRBV30|-
CAWATGGWETQYF
TGTGCCTGGGCGACAGGAGGTTGGGAGACCCAGTACTTC